In this sample, the clone carrying this TCR beta chain turned up once. Its cognate antigen is unknown. These data belong to a study of cytomegalovirus exposure and HLA in healthy donors. Study background: There were approximately 400 genotyped donors. Of these, 81% fell in the genetic ancestry cluster associated with self-reported Caucasian donors. General study findings and limits: There were reportedly fewer N-insertions in an Asian-associated ancestry cluster than the roughly 680-donor mean, in a later analysis.

J gave up 3 bases and V 0 bases, and 4 bases lay outside the gene matches. Germline CDR1 and CDR2: SGHRS and YFSETQ. This CDR3 comprises 15 residues. The study sampled nominally healthy donors, though unrecorded immune exposures were likely. 60 Vbeta and 13 Jbeta primers were used in PCR. Profiled with immunoSEQ multiplex PCR; TCRdb holds only in-frame clones, not every one. The data contain 140,000 or so clones, nearly 80% of them singletons. The genes are TRBV5-1 and TRBJ2-7, with 9 bases matching TRBD1. The clonotype comes from a woman aged 25 to 39 in good health and CMV-seronegative. The sample consisted of PBMCs. The CDR3 sequence: CASSLAGTGSYEQYF. The CDR3 coding sequence is TGCGCCAGCAGCTTGGCCGGGACAGGGAGCTACGAGCAGTACTTC. Full variable domain (rest looked up from reference TRBV5-1 and TRBJ2-7): KAGVTQTPRYLIKTRGQQVTLSCSPISGHRSVSWYQQTPGQGLQFLFEYFSETQRNKGNFPGRFSGRQFSNSRSEMNVSTLELGDSALYLCASSLAGTGSYEQYFGPGTRLTVT.